Here is one TCR beta chain with its context. Trimming shortened V by 2 bases and J by 8 bases, and 11 bases separated the two germline ends. The CDR3 extends over 13 amino acids. The germline gives CDR1 MRHNA, CDR2 SNTAGT. The repertoire was sequenced with immunoSEQ multiplex PCR; TCRdb's copy has only in-frame clones and lacks some. The sample includes tens of thousands of clones, around 90% of them seen just once. This specimen belongs to a study of blood T cell repertoires in COVID-19. Sequencing was carried out using peripheral blood. The chain uses TRBV6-4 and TRBJ2-3, with D maybe TRBD1 (6 bases). This receptor was obtained from a woman of 80 years or more with acute or convalescent COVID-19. The CDR3, as DNA: TGTGCCAGCAGTGACGTACAGGGCGGTACGCAGTATTTT. Translation gives CASSDVQGGTQYF.